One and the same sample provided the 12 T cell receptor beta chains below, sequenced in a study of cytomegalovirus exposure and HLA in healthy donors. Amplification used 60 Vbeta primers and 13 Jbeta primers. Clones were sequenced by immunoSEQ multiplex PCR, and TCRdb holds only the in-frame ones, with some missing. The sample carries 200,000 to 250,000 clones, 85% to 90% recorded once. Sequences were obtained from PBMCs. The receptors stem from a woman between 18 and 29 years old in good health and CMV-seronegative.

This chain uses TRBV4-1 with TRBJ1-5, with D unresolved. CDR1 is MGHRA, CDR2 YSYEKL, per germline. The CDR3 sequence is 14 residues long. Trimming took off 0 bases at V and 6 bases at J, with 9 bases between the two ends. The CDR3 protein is CASSQEEGTQPQHF. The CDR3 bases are TGCGCCAGCAGCCAAGAAGAGGGAACTCAGCCCCAGCATTTT.

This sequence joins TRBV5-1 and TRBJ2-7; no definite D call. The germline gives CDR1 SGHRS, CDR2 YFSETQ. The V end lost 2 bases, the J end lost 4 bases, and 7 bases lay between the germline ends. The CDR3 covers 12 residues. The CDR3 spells CASSFGGYEQYF. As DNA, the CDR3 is TGCGCCAGCAGCTTCGGCGGATACGAGCAGTACTTC.

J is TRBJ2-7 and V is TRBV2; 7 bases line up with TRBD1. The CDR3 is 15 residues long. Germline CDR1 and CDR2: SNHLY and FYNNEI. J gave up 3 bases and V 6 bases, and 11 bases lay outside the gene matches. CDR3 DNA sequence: TGTGCCAGCAGCAAGACAGGGCCCGGGCGCTACGAGCAGTACTTC. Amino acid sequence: CASSKTGPGRYEQYF.

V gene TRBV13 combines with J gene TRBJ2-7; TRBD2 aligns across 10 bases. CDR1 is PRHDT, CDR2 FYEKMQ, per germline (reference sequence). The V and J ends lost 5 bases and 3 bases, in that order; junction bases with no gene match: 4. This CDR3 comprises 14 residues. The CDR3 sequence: CASSIASGSYEQYF. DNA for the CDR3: TGTGCCAGCAGCATTGCTAGCGGGAGCTACGAGCAGTACTTC.

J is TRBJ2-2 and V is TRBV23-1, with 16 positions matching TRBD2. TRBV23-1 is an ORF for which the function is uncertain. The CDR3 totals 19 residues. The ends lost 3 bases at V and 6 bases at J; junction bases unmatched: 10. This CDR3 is CASSQTPGLAGGLPGELFF. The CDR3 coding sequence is TGCGCCAGCAGTCAGACCCCGGGACTAGCGGGGGGGTTGCCCGGGGAGCTGTTTTTT.

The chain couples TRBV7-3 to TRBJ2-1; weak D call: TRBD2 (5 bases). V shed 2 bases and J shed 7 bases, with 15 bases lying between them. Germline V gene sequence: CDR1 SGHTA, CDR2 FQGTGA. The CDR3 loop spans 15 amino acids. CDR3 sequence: CASSLYGSSQNEQFF. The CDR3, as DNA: TGTGCCAGCAGCTTATATGGGTCTAGCCAAAATGAGCAGTTCTTC.

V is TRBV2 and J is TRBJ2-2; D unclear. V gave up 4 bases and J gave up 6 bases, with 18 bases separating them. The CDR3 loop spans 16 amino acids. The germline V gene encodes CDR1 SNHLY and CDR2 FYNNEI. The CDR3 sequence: CASSVDPFGVAGELFF. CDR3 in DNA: TGTGCCAGCAGTGTAGATCCCTTCGGAGTTGCCGGGGAGCTGTTTTTT.

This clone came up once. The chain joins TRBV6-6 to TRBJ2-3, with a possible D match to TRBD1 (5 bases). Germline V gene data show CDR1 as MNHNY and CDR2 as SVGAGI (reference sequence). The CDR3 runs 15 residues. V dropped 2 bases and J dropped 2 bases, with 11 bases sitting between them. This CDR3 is CASSYRAGPTDTQYF. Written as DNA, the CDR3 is TGTGCCAGCAGTTACAGGGCAGGGCCCACAGATACGCAGTATTTT.

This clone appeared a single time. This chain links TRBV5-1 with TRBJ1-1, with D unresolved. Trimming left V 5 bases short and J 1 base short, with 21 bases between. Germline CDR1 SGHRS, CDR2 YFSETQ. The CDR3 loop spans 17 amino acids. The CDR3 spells CASSPPYAGNENTEAFF. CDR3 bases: TGCGCCAGCAGTCCCCCGTACGCGGGTAACGAGAACACTGAAGCTTTCTTT.

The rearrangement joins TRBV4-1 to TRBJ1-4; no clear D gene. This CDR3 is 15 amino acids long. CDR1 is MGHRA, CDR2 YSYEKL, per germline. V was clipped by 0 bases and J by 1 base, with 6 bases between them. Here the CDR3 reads CASSQEPVTNEKLFF. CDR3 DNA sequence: TGCGCCAGCAGCCAAGAACCAGTAACTAATGAAAAACTGTTTTTT.

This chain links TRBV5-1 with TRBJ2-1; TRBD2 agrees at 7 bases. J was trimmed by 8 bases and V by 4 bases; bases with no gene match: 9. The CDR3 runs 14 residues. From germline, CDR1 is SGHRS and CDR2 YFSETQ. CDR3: CASSGERDLDEQFF. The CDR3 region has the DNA TGCGCCAGCAGCGGGGAGCGGGATCTTGATGAGCAGTTCTTC.

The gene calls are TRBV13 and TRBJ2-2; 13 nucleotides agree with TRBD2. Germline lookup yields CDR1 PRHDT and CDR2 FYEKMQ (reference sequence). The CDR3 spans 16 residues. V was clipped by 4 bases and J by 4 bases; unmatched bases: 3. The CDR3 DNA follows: TGTGCCAGCAGCTATGGACTAGCGGGAGCCACCGGGGAGCTGTTTTTT. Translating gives CASSYGLAGATGELFF.